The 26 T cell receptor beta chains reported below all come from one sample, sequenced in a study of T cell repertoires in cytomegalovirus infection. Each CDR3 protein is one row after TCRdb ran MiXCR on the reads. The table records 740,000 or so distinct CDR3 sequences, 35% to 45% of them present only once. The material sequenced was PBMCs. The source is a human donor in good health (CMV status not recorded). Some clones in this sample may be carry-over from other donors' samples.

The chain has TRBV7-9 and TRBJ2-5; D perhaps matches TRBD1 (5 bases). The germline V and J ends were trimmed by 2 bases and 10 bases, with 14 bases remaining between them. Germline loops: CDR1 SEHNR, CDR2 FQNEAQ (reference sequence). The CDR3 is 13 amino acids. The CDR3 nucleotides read TGTGCCAGCAGCTTAAAAGGACACGTGGACCAGTACTTC. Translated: CASSLKGHVDQYF. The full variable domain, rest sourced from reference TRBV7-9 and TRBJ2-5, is DTGVSQNPRHKITKRGQNVTFRCDPISEHNRLYWYRQTLGQGPEFLTYFQNEAQLEKSRLLSDRFSAERPKGSFSTLEIQRTEQGDSAMYLCASSLKGHVDQYFGPGTRLLVL.

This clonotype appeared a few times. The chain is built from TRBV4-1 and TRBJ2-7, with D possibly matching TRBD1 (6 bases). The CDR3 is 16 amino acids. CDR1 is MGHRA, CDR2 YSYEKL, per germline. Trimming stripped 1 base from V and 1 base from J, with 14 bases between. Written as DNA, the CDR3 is TGCGCCAGCAGCCAAGCCTCGACAGGCAGGTCCTACGAGCAGTACTTC. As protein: CASSQASTGRSYEQYF.

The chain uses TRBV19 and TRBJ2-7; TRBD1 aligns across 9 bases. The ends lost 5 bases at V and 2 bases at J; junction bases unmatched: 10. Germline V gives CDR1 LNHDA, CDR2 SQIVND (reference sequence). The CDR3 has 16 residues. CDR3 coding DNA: TGTGCCAGTAGTTCGTGGACAGGGGAATCACCCTACGAGCAGTACTTC. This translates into CASSSWTGESPYEQYF.

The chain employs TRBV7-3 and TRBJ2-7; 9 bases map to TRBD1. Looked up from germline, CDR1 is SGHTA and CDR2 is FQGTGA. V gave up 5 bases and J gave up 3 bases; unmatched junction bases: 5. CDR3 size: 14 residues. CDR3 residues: CASSLGQGHYEQYF. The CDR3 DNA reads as TGTGCCAGCAGCCTGGGACAGGGACACTACGAGCAGTACTTC.

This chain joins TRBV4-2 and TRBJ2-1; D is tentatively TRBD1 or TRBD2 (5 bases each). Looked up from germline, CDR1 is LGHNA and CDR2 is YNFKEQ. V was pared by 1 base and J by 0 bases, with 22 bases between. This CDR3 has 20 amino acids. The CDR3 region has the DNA TGTGCCAGCAGCCAAGGGTCAACTACAATCGGGGCATTCTCCTACAATGAGCAGTTCTTC. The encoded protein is CASSQGSTTIGAFSYNEQFF.

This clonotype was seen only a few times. CDR3 in amino acids: CASSSKNSYNEQFF. In DNA, the CDR3 is TGTGCCAGCAGCTCTAAAAACTCCTACAATGAGCAGTTCTTC. The chain joins TRBV7-6 to TRBJ2-1; no clear D gene. Germline loops: CDR1 SGHVS, CDR2 FNYEAQ. V lost 4 bases to trimming and J lost 0 bases, with 7 bases between them. The CDR3 runs 14 residues.

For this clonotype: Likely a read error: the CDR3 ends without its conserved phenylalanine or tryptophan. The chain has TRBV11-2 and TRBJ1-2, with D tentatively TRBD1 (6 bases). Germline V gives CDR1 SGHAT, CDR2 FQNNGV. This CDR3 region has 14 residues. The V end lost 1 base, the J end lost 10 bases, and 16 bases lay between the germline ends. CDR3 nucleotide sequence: TGTGCCAGCAGCTTAGTGGGGGGGGCGGTTGTCTACACCTCC. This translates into CASSLVGGAVVYTS.

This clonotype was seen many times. The CDR3 DNA follows: TGTGCCAGCAGCTCCTCGACAGGGATCTATGGCTACACCTTC. Translated: CASSSSTGIYGYTF. V usage is TRBV7-9 and J usage is TRBJ1-2, with TRBD1 identical over 7 bases. Per the germline V gene, CDR1 is SEHNR and CDR2 is FQNEAQ (reference sequence). Trimming removed 4 bases from V and 4 bases from J; junction bases left unmatched: 6. The CDR3 has 14 residues.

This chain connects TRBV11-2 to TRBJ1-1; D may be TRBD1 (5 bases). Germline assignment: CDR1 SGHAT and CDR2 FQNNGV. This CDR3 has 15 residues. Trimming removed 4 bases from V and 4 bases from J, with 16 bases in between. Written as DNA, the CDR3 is TGTGCCAGCAGCTCCAAATGGGGGGGGTCCACTGAAGCTTTCTTT. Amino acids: CASSSKWGGSTEAFF.

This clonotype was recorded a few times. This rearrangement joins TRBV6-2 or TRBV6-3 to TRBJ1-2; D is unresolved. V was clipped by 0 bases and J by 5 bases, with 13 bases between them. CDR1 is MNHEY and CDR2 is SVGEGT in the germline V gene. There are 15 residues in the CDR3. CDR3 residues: CASSYSRLGSYGYTF. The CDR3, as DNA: TGTGCCAGCAGTTACTCTCGGCTGGGGTCATATGGCTACACCTTC.

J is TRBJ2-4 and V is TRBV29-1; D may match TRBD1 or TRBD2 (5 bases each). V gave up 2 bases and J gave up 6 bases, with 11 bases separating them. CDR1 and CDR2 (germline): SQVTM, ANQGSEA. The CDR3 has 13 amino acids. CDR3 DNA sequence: TGCAGCGTTGAAAGGGGTGGAGGAAACATTCAGTACTTC. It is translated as CSVERGGGNIQYF.

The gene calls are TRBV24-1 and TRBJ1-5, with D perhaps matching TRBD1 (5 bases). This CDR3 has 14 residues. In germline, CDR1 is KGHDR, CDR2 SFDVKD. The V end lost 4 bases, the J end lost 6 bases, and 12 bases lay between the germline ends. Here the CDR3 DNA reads TGTGCCACCAGTGAGGGGGGGGGAACTCAGCCCCAGCATTTT. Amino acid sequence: CATSEGGGTQPQHF.

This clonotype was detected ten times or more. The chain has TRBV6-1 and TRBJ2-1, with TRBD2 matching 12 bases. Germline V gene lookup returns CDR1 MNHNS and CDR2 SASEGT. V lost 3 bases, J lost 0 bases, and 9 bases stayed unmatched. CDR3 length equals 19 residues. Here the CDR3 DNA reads TGTGCCAGCAGTGAGACTAGCGGGGGACTTTATAGCTCCTACAATGAGCAGTTCTTC. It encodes CASSETSGGLYSSYNEQFF.

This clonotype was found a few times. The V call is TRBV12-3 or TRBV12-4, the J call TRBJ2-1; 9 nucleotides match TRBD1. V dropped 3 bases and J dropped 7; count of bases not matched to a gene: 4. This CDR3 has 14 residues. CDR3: CASSFLDRGNEQFF. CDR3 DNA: TGTGCCAGCAGTTTCCTTGACAGGGGGAATGAGCAGTTCTTC.

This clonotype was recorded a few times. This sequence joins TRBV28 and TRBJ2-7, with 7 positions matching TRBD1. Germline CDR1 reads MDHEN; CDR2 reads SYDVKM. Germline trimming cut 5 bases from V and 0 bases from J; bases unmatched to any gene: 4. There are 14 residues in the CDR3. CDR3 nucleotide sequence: TGTGCCAGCAGTAACAGGGGTGACTCCTACGAGCAGTACTTC. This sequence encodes CASSNRGDSYEQYF.

CDR3: CASRPLYGQKETQYF. CDR3 bases: TGTGCCAGCAGACCCCTCTATGGGCAAAAAGAGACCCAGTACTTC. The chain recombines TRBV4-2 with TRBJ2-5; D remains unclear. Trimming shortened V by 6 bases and J by 3 bases, and 17 bases separated the two germline ends. Germline V CDR1 and CDR2: LGHNA, YNFKEQ. The CDR3 runs 15 residues.

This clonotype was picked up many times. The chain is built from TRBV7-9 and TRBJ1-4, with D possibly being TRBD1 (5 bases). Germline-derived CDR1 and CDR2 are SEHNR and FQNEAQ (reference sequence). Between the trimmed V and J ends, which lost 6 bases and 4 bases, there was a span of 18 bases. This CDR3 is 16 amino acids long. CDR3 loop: CASSPGRQSGNEKLFF. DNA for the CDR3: TGTGCCAGCAGTCCTGGGCGACAGTCGGGTAATGAAAAACTGTTTTTT.

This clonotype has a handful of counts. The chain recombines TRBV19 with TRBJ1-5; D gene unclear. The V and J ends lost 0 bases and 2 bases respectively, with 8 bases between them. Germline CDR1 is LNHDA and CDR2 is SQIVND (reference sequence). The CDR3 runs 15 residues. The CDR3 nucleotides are TGTGCCAGTAGTATAGACAGGTTTGGCAATCAGCCCCAGCATTTT. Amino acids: CASSIDRFGNQPQHF.

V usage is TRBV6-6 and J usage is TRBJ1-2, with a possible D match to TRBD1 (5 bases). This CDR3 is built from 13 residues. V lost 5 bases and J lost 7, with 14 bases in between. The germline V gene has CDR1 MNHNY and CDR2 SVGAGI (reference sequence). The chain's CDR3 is CASSEAGRSGYTF. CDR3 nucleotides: TGTGCCAGCAGTGAGGCAGGGAGGTCTGGCTACACCTTC.

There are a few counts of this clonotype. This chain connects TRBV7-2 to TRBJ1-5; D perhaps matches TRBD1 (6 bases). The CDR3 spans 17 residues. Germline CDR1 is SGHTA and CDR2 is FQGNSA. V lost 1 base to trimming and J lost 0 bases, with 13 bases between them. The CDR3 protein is CASSLGATGDSNQPQHF. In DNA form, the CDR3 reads TGTGCCAGCAGCTTAGGGGCGACAGGCGATAGCAATCAGCCCCAGCATTTT. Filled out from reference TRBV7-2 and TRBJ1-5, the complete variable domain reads GAGVSQSPSNKVTEKGKDVELRCDPISGHTALYWYRQSLGQGLEFLIYFQGNSAPDKSGLPSDRFSAERTGGSVSTLTIQRTQQEDSAVYLCASSLGATGDSNQPQHFGDGTRLSIL.

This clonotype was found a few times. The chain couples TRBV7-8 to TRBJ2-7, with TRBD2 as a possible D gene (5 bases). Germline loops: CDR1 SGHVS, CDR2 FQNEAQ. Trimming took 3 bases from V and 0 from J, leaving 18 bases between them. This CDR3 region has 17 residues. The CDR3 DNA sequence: TGTGCCAGCAGCTTCTCAGCGGCGAAGTCGAGCTCCTACGAGCAGTACTTC. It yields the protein CASSFSAAKSSSYEQYF.

CDR3 nucleotides: TGTGCCAGCAGTTACTCGACCGGGCCCAGGGTCACTGAAGCTTTCTTT. Translated: CASSYSTGPRVTEAFF. The chain recombines TRBV6-6 with TRBJ1-1; weak D call: TRBD1 (5 bases). V was clipped by 0 bases and J by 4 bases, with 15 bases between them. Looked up from germline, CDR1 is MNHNY and CDR2 is SVGAGI (reference sequence). The CDR3 sequence is 16 residues long.

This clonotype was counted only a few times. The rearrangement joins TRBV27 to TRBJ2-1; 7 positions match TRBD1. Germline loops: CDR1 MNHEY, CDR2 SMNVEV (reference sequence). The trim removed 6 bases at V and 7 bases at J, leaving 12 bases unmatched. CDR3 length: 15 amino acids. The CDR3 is CASSDLRDRLNEQFF. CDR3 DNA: TGTGCCAGCAGCGACCTCCGGGACAGACTTAATGAGCAGTTCTTC.

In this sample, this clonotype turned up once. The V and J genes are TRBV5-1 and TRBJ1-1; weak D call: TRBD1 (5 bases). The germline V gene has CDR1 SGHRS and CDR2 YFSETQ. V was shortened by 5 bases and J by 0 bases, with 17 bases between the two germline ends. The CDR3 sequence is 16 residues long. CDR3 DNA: TGCGCCAGCAGACCGGGACGGGATGGGGTGAACACTGAAGCTTTCTTT. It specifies CASRPGRDGVNTEAFF.

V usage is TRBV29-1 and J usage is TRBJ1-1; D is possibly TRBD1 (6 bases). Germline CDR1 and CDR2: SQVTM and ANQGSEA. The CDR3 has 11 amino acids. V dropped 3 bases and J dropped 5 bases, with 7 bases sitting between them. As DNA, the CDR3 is TGCAGCGTTGACAGGGGAACTGAAGCTTTCTTT. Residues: CSVDRGTEAFF.

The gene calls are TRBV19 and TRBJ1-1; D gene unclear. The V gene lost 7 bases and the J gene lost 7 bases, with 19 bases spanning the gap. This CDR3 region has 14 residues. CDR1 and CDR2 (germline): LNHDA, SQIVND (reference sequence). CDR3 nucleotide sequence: TGTGCCAGTACCTCACGGCGAGAGAATATTGAAGCTTTCTTT. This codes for CASTSRRENIEAFF.